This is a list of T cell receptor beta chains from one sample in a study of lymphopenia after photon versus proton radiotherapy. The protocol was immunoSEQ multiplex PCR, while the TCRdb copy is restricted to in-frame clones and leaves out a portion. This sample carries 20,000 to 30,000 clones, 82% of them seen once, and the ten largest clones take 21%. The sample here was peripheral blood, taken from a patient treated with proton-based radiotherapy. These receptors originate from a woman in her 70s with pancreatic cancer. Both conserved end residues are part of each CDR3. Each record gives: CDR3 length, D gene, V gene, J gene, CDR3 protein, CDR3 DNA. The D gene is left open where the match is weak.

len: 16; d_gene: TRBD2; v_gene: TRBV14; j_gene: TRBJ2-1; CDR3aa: CASSQGGSGRQNEQFF; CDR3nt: TGTGCCAGCAGCCAAGGAGGAAGCGGGAGGCAAAATGAGCAGTTCTTC
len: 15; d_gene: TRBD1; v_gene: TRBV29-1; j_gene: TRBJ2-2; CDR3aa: CSVEGTGANTGELFF; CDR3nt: TGCAGCGTTGAAGGGACAGGAGCGAACACCGGGGAGCTGTTTTTT
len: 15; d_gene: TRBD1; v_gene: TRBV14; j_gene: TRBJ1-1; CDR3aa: CASSRTGGVGTEAFF; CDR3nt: TGTGCCAGCAGCCGTACAGGGGGCGTTGGCACTGAAGCTTTCTTT
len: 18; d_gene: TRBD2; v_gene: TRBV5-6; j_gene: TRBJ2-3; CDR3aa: CASSPPGLAGGSTDTQYF; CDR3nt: TGTGCCAGCAGCCCGCCGGGACTAGCGGGAGGAAGCACAGATACGCAGTATTTT
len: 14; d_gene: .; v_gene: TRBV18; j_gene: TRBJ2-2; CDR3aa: CASSPRTNTGELFF; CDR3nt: TGTGCCAGCTCACCACGTACGAACACCGGGGAGCTGTTTTTT
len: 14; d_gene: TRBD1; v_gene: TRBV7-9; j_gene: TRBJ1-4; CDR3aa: CASSSGTGNEKLFF; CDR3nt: TGTGCCAGCAGTTCCGGGACAGGGAATGAAAAACTGTTTTTT
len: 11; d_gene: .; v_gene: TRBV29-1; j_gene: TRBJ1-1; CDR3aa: CSVEDITEAFF; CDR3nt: TGCAGCGTTGAAGATATAACTGAAGCTTTCTTT
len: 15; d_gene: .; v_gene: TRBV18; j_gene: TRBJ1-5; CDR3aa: CASSPGQGSNQPQHF; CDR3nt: TGTGCCAGCTCACCGGGACAAGGGAGCAATCAGCCCCAGCATTTT
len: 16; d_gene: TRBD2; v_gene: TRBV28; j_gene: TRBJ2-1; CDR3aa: CASSSFSGRARNEQFF; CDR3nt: TGTGCCAGCAGTTCATTTAGCGGGAGGGCCCGTAATGAGCAGTTCTTC
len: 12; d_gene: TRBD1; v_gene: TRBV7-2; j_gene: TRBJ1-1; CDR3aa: CASSADRGEAFF; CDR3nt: TGTGCCAGCAGCGCTGACAGGGGGGAAGCTTTCTTT
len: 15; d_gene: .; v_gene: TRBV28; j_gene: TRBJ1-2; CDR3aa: CANAASPITNYGYTF; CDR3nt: TGTGCCAATGCGGCCTCCCCAATTACTAACTATGGCTACACCTTC
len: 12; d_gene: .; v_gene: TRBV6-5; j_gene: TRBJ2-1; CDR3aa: CASSYPDNEQFF; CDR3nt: TGTGCCAGCAGTTACCCTGACAATGAGCAGTTCTTC
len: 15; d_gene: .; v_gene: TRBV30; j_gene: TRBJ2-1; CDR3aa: CAWSGGRTFYNEQFF; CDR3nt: TGTGCCTGGAGTGGGGGCAGAACCTTCTACAATGAGCAGTTCTTC
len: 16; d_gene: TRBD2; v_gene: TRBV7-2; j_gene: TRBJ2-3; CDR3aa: CASTFLSGGRSDTQYF; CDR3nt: TGTGCCAGCACCTTCCTGTCTGGCGGGAGGTCAGATACGCAGTATTTT
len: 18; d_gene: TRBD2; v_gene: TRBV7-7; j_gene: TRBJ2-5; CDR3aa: CASSRAVGAAGGQETQYF; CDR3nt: TGTGCTAGCAGCAGAGCGGTAGGGGCGGCGGGAGGGCAAGAGACCCAGTACTTC
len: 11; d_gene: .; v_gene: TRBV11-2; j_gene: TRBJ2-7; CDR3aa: CASSYFYEQYF; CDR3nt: TGTGCCAGCAGTTACTTCTACGAGCAGTACTTC
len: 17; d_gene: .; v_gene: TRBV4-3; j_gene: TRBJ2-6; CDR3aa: CASSQSLPGAGANVLTF; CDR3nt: TGCGCCAGCAGCCAAAGTTTACCCGGGGCCGGGGCCAACGTCCTGACTTTC
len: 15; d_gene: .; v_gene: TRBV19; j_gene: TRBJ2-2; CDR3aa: CASSPGLVLAGELFF; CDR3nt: TGTGCCAGTAGTCCGGGACTTGTATTGGCCGGGGAGCTGTTTTTT
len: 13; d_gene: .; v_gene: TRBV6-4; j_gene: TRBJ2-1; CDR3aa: CASSESLFNEQFF; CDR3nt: TGTGCCAGCAGCGAATCTTTATTCAATGAGCAGTTCTTC
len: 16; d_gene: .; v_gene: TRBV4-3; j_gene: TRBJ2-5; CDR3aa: CASSRGRGGSQETQYF; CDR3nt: TGCGCCAGCAGCCGTGGGAGAGGCGGAAGCCAAGAGACCCAGTACTTC
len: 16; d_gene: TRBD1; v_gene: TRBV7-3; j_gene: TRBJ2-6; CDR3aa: CASSVMTGSGANVLTF; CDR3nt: TGTGCCAGCAGCGTTATGACAGGGTCGGGGGCCAACGTCCTGACTTTC
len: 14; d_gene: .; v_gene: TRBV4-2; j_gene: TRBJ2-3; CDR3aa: CASSQGGGLDTQYF; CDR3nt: TGTGCCAGCAGCCAAGGGGGGGGCTTGGATACGCAGTATTTT